The clone carrying this T cell receptor (beta chain) was detected a few times. The record originates from a study of blood T cell repertoires in COVID-19. For the study at large: Researchers got acute and convalescent COVID-19 samples from the United States, Italy and Spain. PBMCs, B-cell-depleted T cells, or T cells provided the cDNA or gDNA that made up the material.

CDR1 is SGHDN and CDR2 is FVKESK in the germline V gene. Trimming removed 1 base from V and 1 base from J, with 11 bases in between. The CDR3 extends over 16 amino acids. In the source study's methods: Nucleated cell number was recorded as an estimate derived from reference gene primer amplification. Using immunoSEQ multiplex PCR, the repertoire was profiled, and TCRdb retains in-frame clones only, with some absent. The V and J calls and clone size were taken over from that table, and D and trimming were inferred from the DNA. Among 250,000 to 300,000 clones, about 85% were seen once, and the ten largest hold about 4%.

Material for sequencing was peripheral blood. The chain has TRBV14 and TRBJ2-1; TRBD2 might be the D (5 bases). This receptor was obtained from a man aged 18-30 years with active or convalescent COVID-19. CDR3 loop: CASSQGGGISYNEQFF. CDR3 coding DNA: TGTGCCAGCAGCCAAGGCGGAGGTATATCCTACAATGAGCAGTTCTTC.